The 10 T cell receptor beta chains below all came from one sample that was sequenced in a study of T cells after yellow fever vaccination. TCRdb re-called the 5' RACE reads through MiXCR, storing one row per CDR3 protein. The sample lists roughly 250,000 distinct CDR3 sequences, 13% occurring once. The specimen comprised CD4+ T cells sorted from PBMCs, sampled 45 days after the yellow fever booster vaccination. The receptors originated from a man in his thirties or forties who received the YFV17D yellow fever vaccine.

This clonotype has a handful of counts. CDR3 DNA sequence: TGTGCCAGCAGTGAAGCGGGAGGGGTAGCCAAAAACATTCAGTACTTC. This gives the protein CASSEAGGVAKNIQYF. The chain has TRBV2 and TRBJ2-4; 7 bases match TRBD2. The CDR3 extends over 16 amino acids. V was pared by 0 bases and J by 0 bases, with 2 bases of the junction left unmatched. CDR1 is SNHLY and CDR2 is FYNNEI in the germline V gene.

In its sample, this clonotype was seen many times. The rearrangement uses TRBV20-1 and TRBJ2-7, with 7 bases matching TRBD1. The CDR3 length is 15 residues. Trimming at V came to 4 bases and at J to 3 bases, leaving 12 bases not matched to a gene. The germline V gene has CDR1 DFQATT and CDR2 SNEGSKA (reference sequence). CDR3 loop: CSAKDRVKISYEQYF. CDR3 nucleotides: TGCAGTGCTAAAGACAGGGTAAAAATTAGCTACGAGCAGTACTTC.

In its sample, this clonotype was seen a few times. The V call is TRBV29-1, the J call TRBJ2-2, with D perhaps assigned TRBD1 or TRBD2 (6 bases each). V lost 6 bases and J 6 bases, leaving 17 bases between the germline ends. This CDR3 is built from 14 residues. CDR1 is SQVTM and CDR2 is ANQGSEA in the germline V gene. Here the CDR3 DNA reads TGCAGCGTCGCCACAGGGACTTGGGCCGGGGAGCTGTTTTTT. This translates into CSVATGTWAGELFF.

The chain employs TRBV5-1 and TRBJ2-1; 12 nucleotides match TRBD2. Losses at the gene ends were 6 bases for V and 2 bases for J; bases not matched to a gene: 0. CDR1 and CDR2 from the germline V gene are SGHRS and YFSETQ. The CDR3 is 14 amino acids. CDR3 loop: CASTSGRAYNEQFF. DNA of the CDR3: TGCGCCAGCACTAGCGGGAGGGCCTACAATGAGCAGTTCTTC.

V usage is TRBV21-1 and J usage is TRBJ2-4; no check of the table's D call, TRBD2, against the DNA was made. TRBV21-1 corresponds to a pseudogene. The CDR3 totals 17 residues. CDR3 DNA sequence: TGTGCCAGCAGCAAAGGTGCCACTAGCGAGATTCCTGGGCTTCAGTACTTC. Protein product: CASSKGATSEIPGLQYF.

This chain connects TRBV4-3 to TRBJ2-7; the match to TRBD2 covers 12 bases. Germline loops: CDR1 LGHNA, CDR2 YSLEER. This CDR3 comprises 19 residues. V dropped 0 bases and J dropped 3; count of bases not matched to a gene: 12. CDR3 bases: TGCGCCAGCAGCCAAGAGCCGCCTAGCGGGAGGGGCACGGACTACGAGCAGTACTTC. Amino acid sequence: CASSQEPPSGRGTDYEQYF.

This rearrangement joins TRBV5-1 to TRBJ2-2, with 7 bases that match TRBD1. This CDR3 is 16 amino acids long. The ends lost 4 bases at V and 1 base at J; junction bases unmatched: 7. Germline loops: CDR1 SGHRS, CDR2 YFSETQ. DNA of the CDR3: TGCGCCAGCAGCCTGATGGGACAGCTGAACACCGGGGAGCTGTTTTTT. Residues: CASSLMGQLNTGELFF.

The chain joins TRBV7-6 to TRBJ1-3; no definite D call. There are 14 residues in the CDR3. The germline CDR1 and CDR2 sequences are SGHVS and FNYEAQ. Trimming took off 2 bases at V and 3 bases at J, with 8 bases between the two ends. CDR3 DNA: TGTGCCAGCAGCTTACGGGAGGATGGAAACACCATATATTTT. Protein: CASSLREDGNTIYF.

The chain employs TRBV20-1 and TRBJ2-7; D is unclear. Germline V CDR1 and CDR2: DFQATT, SNEGSKA (reference sequence). CDR3 size: 15 residues. The CDR3 loop reads CSAEPPDVNSYEQYF. Here the CDR3 DNA reads TGCAGCGCCGAGCCTCCCGATGTGAATTCCTACGAGCAGTACTTC.

This clonotype occurred a few times. The gene calls are TRBV6-5 and TRBJ2-7; 14 nucleotides line up with TRBD2. In germline, CDR1 is MNHEY, CDR2 SVGAGI. This CDR3 has 17 amino acids. V shed 4 bases, J shed 2 bases, and the junction held 7 bases outside the gene matches. Here the CDR3 DNA reads TGTGCCAGCAGTTCCGGACTAGCGGGAGGAGGGGCCTACGAGCAGTACTTC. It specifies CASSSGLAGGGAYEQYF.